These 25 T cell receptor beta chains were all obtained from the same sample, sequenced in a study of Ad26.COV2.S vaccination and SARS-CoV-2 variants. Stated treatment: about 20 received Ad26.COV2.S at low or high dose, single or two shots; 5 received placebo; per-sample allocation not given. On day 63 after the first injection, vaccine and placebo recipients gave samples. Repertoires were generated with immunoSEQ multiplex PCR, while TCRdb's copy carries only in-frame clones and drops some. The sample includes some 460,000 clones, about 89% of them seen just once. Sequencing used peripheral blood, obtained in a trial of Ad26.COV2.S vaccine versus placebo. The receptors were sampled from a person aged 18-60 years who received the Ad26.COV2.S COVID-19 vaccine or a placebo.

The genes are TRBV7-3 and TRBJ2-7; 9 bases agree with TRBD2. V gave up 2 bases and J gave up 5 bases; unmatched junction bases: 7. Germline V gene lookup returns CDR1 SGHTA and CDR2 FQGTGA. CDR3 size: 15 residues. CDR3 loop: CASSLRLAGFHEQYF. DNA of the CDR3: TGTGCCAGCAGCTTACGCCTAGCGGGATTCCACGAGCAGTACTTC.

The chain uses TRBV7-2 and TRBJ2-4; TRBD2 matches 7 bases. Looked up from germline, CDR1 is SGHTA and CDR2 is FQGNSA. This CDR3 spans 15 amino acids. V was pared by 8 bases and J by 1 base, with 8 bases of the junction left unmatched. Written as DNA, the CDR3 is TGTGCCAGCGTGGGGGGAGGGTCGGCCAAAAACATTCAGTACTTC. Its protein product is CASVGGGSAKNIQYF.

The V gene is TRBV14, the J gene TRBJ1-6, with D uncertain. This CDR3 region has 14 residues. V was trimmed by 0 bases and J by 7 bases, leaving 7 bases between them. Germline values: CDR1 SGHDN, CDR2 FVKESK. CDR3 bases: TGTGCCAGCAGCCAAGATTATACGAATTCACCCCTCCACTTT. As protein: CASSQDYTNSPLHF.

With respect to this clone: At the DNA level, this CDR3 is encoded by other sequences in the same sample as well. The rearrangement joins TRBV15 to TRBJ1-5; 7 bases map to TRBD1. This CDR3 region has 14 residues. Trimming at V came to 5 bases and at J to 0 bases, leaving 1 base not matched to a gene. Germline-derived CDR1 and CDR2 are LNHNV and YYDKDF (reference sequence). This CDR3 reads CATSRDSSNQPQHF. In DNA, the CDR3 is TGTGCCACCAGCCGGGACAGTAGCAATCAGCCCCAGCATTTT.

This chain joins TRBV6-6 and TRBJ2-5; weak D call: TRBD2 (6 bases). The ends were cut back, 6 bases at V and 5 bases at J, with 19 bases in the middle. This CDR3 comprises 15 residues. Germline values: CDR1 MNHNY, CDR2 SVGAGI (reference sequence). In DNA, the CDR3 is TGTGCCAGCAGCTTACCTGCGCGGGGCCGGGAGACCCAGTACTTC. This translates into CASSLPARGRETQYF.

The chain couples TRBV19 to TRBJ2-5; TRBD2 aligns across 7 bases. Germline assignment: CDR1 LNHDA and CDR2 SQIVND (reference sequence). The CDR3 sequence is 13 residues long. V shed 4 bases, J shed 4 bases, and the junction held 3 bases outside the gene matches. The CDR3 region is CASSKLARETQYF. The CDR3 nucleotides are TGTGCCAGTAGTAAACTAGCGAGAGAGACCCAGTACTTC.

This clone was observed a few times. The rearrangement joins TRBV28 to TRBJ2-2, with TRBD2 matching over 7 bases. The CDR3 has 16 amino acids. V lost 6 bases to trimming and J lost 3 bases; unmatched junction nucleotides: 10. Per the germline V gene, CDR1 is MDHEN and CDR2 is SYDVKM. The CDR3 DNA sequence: TGTGCCAGCAGGGTAGGGGACTACACCCACACCGGGGAGCTGTTTTTT. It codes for CASRVGDYTHTGELFF.

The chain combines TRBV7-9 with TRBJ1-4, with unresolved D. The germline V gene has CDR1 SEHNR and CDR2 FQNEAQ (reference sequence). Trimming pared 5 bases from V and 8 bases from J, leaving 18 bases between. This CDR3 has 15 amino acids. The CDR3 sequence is CASSPRTSPYEKLFF. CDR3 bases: TGTGCCAGCAGCCCACGGACCTCGCCTTACGAAAAACTGTTTTTT.

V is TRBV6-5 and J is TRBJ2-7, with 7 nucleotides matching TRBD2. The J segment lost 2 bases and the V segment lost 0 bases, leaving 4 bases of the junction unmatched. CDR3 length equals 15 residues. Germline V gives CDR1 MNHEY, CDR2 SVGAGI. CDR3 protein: CASSYSASGPYEQYF. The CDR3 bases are TGTGCCAGCAGTTACTCTGCTAGCGGTCCCTACGAGCAGTACTTC.

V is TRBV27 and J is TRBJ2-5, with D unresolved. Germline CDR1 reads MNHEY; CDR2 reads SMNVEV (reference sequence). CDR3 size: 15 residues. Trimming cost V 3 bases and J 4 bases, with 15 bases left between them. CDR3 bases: TGTGCCAGCAGTTTCCGGGCCGGGCGGTCAGAGACCCAGTACTTC. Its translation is CASSFRAGRSETQYF.

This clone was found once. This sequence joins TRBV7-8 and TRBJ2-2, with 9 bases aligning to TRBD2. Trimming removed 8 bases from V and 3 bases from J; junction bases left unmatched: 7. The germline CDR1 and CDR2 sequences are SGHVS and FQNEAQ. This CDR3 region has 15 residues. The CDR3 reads CASGLAGAHTGELFF. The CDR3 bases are TGTGCCAGCGGATTAGCGGGAGCTCACACCGGGGAGCTGTTTTTT.

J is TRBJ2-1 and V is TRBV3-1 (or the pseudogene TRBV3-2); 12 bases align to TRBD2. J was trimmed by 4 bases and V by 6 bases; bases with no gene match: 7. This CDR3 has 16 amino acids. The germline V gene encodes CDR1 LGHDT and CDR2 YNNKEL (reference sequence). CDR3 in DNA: TGTGCCAGCAGGAGTTGGACTAGCGGGACATACAATGAGCAGTTCTTC. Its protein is CASRSWTSGTYNEQFF.

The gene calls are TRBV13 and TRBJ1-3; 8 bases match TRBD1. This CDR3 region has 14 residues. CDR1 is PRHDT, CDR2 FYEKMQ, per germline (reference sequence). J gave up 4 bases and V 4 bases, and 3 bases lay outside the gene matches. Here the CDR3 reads CASSSTGAGNTIYF. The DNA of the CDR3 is TGTGCCAGCAGCTCGACAGGGGCCGGAAACACCATATATTTT.

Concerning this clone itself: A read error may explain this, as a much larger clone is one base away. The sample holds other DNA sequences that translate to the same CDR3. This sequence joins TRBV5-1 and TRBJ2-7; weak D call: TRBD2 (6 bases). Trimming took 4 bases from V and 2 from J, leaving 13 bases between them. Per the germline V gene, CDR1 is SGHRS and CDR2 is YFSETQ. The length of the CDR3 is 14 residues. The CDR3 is CASSPGTLTYEQYF. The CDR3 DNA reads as TGCGCCAGCAGCCCTGGGACTCTGACCTACGAGCAGTACTTC.

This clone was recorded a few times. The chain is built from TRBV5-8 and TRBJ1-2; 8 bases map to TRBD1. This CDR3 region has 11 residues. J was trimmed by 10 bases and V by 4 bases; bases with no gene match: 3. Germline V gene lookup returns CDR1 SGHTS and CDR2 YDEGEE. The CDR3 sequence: CASSPDRVYTF. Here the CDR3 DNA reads TGTGCCAGCAGCCCGGACAGGGTCTACACCTTC.

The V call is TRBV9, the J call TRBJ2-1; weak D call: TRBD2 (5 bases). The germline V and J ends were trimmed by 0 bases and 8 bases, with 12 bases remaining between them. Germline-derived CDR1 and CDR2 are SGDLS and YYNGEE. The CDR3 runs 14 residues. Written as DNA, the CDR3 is TGTGCCAGCAGCGTAGCATCGGGGAATTATGAGCAGTTCTTC. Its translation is CASSVASGNYEQFF. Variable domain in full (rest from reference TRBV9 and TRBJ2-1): DSGVTQTPKHLITATGQRVTLRCSPRSGDLSVYWYQQSLDQGLQFLIQYYNGEERAKGNILERFSAQQFPDLHSELNLSSLELGDSALYFCASSVASGNYEQFFGPGTRLTVL.

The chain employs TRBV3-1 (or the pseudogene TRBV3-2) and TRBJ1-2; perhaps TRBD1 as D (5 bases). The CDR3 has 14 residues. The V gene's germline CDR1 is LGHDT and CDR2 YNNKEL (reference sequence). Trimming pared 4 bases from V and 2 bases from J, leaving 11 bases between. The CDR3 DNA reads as TGTGCCAGCAGCCCCGGGGGAGGGAACTATGGCTACACCTTC. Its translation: CASSPGGGNYGYTF.

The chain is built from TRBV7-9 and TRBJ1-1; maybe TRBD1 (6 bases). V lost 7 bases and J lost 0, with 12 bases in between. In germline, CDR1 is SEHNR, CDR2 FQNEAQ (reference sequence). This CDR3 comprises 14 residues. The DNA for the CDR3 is TGTGCCAGCACCCTAGGGGGGATGAACACTGAAGCTTTCTTT. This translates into CASTLGGMNTEAFF.

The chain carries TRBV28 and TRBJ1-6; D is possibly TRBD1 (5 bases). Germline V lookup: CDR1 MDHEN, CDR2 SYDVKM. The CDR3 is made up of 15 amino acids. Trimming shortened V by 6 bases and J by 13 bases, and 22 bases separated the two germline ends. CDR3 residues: CASRKAGTATRPLHF. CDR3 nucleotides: TGTGCCAGCAGAAAAGCCGGGACCGCCACGAGGCCCCTCCACTTT.

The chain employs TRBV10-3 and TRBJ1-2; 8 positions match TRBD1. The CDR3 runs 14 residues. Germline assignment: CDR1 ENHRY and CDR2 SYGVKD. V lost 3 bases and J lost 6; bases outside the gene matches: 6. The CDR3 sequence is CAISEGDRGDGYTF. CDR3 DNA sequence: TGTGCCATCAGTGAAGGCGACAGGGGAGATGGCTACACCTTC.

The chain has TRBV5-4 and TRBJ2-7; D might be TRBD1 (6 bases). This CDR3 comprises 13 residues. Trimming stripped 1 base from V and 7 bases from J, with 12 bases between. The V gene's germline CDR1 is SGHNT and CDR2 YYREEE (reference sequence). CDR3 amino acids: CASSLSSGEEQYF. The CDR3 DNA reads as TGTGCCAGCAGCTTGTCGTCAGGGGAAGAGCAGTACTTC.

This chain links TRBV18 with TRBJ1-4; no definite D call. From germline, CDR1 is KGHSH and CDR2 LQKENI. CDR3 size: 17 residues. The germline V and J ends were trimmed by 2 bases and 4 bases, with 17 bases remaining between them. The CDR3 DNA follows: TGTGCCAGCTCACCAAGCGGCTCGGCGTCTCTTAATGAAAAACTGTTTTTT. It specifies CASSPSGSASLNEKLFF.

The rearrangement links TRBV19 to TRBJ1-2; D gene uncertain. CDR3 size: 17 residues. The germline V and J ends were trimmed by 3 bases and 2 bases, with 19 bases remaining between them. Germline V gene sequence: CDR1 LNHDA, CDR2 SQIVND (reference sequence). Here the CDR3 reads CASSIWAPGAANYGYTF. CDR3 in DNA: TGTGCCAGTAGTATCTGGGCACCGGGCGCTGCAAACTATGGCTACACCTTC.

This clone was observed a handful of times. In nucleotides, the CDR3 is TGTGCCAGCAGTTACCAGGGCCAAGAGACCCAGTACTTC. This translates into CASSYQGQETQYF. The chain uses TRBV6-2 or TRBV6-3 and TRBJ2-5; possible D gene TRBD1, 5 bases. V gave up 2 bases and J gave up 1 base, with 5 bases separating them. This CDR3 is 13 amino acids long. Germline V gene lookup returns CDR1 MNHEY and CDR2 SVGEGT.

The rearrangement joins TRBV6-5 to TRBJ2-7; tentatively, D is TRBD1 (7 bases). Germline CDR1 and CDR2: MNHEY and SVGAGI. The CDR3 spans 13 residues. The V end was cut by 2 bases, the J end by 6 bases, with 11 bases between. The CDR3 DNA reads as TGTGCCAGCAGTTACCAGCAGGGGGGCGAGCAGTACTTC. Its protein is CASSYQQGGEQYF.